These T cell receptor beta chains were read from a single sample in a study of post-analysis software for immune sequencing data. TCRdb re-called the PCR reads through MiXCR, storing one row per CDR3 protein. The data contain about 540,000 distinct CDR3 sequences, roughly 34% of them singletons. The sequencing input was blood. These receptors were obtained from a girl aged 2-17 years with multiple sclerosis. CDR3s include the opening cysteine and the closing phenylalanine or tryptophan. A D gene is named only where the DNA matches it firmly. Clone size is stated in some rows and not others, as once, few, many or a class when expanded.

D	size	V	J	DNA	CDR3
TRBD2	.	TRBV4-1	TRBJ2-1	TGCGCCAGCAGCCCTAGCGGTGATTCCTACAATGAGCAGTTCTTC	CASSPSGDSYNEQFF
TRBD2	few	TRBV2	TRBJ2-7	TGTGCCACGATGGGACTAGCGGGGGCCCCGGGCTCCTACGAGCAGTACTTC	CATMGLAGAPGSYEQYF
.	few	TRBV29-1	TRBJ1-1	TGCAGCGGACTAGAAAACACTGAAGCTTTCTTT	CSGLENTEAFF
TRBD2	.	TRBV12-3/TRBV12-4	TRBJ2-7	TGTGCCAGCAGTCAAACTAGCGGGCCTTACGAGCAGTACTTC	CASSQTSGPYEQYF
TRBD2	.	TRBV27	TRBJ2-3	TGTGCCAGCGTAGGGGGCGAGCGGGGGGGCCAAATGGGAACAGATACGCAGTATTTT	CASVGGERGGQMGTDTQYF
.	few	TRBV5-6	TRBJ1-1	TGTGCCAGCAGCTTGGGATACAGGTGGGGAGCAACTGAAGCTTTCTTT	CASSLGYRWGATEAFF
TRBD1	.	TRBV6-5	TRBJ1-2	TGTGCCACCACACGGGACAGCTCTAATAGGGGCTACACCTTC	CATTRDSSNRGYTF
.	.	TRBV25-1	TRBJ1-5	TGTGCCAGCAGTGAATCGGGGGGGCCCAATCGGCCCCAGCATTTT	CASSESGGPNRPQHF
.	.	TRBV13	TRBJ2-1	TGTGCCAGCAGCAGATTAGGGGGGCCCCCCTACAATGAGCAGTTCTTC	CASSRLGGPPYNEQFF
.	.	TRBV7-4	TRBJ1-1	TGCCCCTTCGGTGGGCTCCTCCGGAACACTGAAGCTTTCTTT	CPFGGLLRNTEAFF
TRBD2	few	TRBV20-1	TRBJ2-3	TGCAGTGCCGGAAAAGGTTTGGGACTAGCGGCAGATACGCAGTATTTT	CSAGKGLGLAADTQYF
.	.	TRBV20-1	TRBJ1-1	TGCAGTGCTAGAGGGAGAACCATCACTGAAGCTTTCTTT	CSARGRTITEAFF
TRBD2	.	TRBV4-2	TRBJ2-2	TGTGCCAGCAGCCAAAGCGGGGGCGGCACCGGGGAACGGTTTTTT	CASSQSGGGTGERFF
TRBD1	.	TRBV19	TRBJ1-6	TGTGCCAGTAATCCGACAGGGAATAATTCACCCCTCCACTTT	CASNPTGNNSPLHF
TRBD1	few	TRBV20-1	TRBJ2-7	TGCAGTGCTAGAGAGGGACAGCTCTCCTACGAGCAGTACTTC	CSAREGQLSYEQYF
.	.	TRBV29-1	TRBJ1-2	TGCAGCGCCAGGAAGGGGTCCTATGGCTACACCTTC	CSARKGSYGYTF
TRBD2	.	TRBV10-3	TRBJ2-7	TGTGCCATCAGCACCGGGACTAGCGGCTACGAGCAGTACTTC	CAISTGTSGYEQYF
.	.	TRBV5-1	TRBJ1-6	TGCGCCAGCAGCCTAGGGTCTTTGAGGTATTCACCCCTCCACTTT	CASSLGSLRYSPLHF
.	few	TRBV2	TRBJ2-7	TGTGCCAGCAGGATACATACAGAGGAGCAGTACTTC	CASRIHTEEQYF
.	.	TRBV5-6	TRBJ2-3	TGTGCCAGCAGCTTGACAGGTCCCCAAGATACGCAGTATTTT	CASSLTGPQDTQYF
TRBD2	few	TRBV6-2/TRBV6-3	TRBJ2-1	TGTGCCAGCAGTTACCCCCCTCCGGGACTAGGGAGCTCCTACAATGAGCAGTTCTTC	CASSYPPPGLGSSYNEQFF
.	.	TRBV5-6	TRBJ2-1	TGTGCCAGTCTTGTGGCGGGCAACTACAATGAGCAGTTCTTC	CASLVAGNYNEQFF
.	once	TRBV6-5	TRBJ1-6	TGTGCCAGCAATGACAAATCGGGACCCCTCCACTTT	CASNDKSGPLHF
TRBD2	.	TRBV20-1	TRBJ2-7	TGCAGTGCGCCCAACTTAGCGGGGGGGCCGCCGTACGAGCAGTACTTC	CSAPNLAGGPPYEQYF
.	.	TRBV7-9	TRBJ2-3	TGTGCCAGCAGCTCCCGTAGCCTTGGGGTAGGCCTTGATACGCAGTATTTT	CASSSRSLGVGLDTQYF
TRBD2	few	TRBV18	TRBJ2-5	TGTGCCAGCTCACCGACGGTAGCGGGGCATGAGACCCAGTACTTC	CASSPTVAGHETQYF
.	.	TRBV20-1	TRBJ2-1	TGCAGTGCTAGAGGAACCCAGGGAAACAATGAGCAGTTCTTC	CSARGTQGNNEQFF
TRBD2	few	TRBV29-1	TRBJ2-5	TGCAGCGTTCGTGCGGCTAGCGGGGGGTGGTACCAAGAGACCCAGTACTTC	CSVRAASGGWYQETQYF
TRBD2	.	TRBV5-1	TRBJ2-7	TGCGCCAGCAGCTTGGTTCTACTAGCGGGGGACTCCTACGAGCAGTACTTC	CASSLVLLAGDSYEQYF
.	.	TRBV20-1	TRBJ2-7	TGCAGTGCTACGGGCCACGCATCCTACGAGCAGTACTTC	CSATGHASYEQYF
.	.	TRBV20-1	TRBJ2-1	TGCAGTGCTAGAGATCGGGGAGAGCAGTTCTTC	CSARDRGEQFF
TRBD2	.	TRBV5-5	TRBJ2-7	TGTGCCAGCAGCTTGGATGGGGGGAGCGGGGGCGACGAGCAGTACTTC	CASSLDGGSGGDEQYF
.	many	TRBV29-1	TRBJ2-7	TGCAGCGTTGGTCCTGCGGGACCCATCCTCTACGAGCAGTACTTC	CSVGPAGPILYEQYF
TRBD1	many	TRBV27	TRBJ2-7	TGTGCCAGCAGTCCGATGCCGGGACAGGGGTACGAGCAGTACTTC	CASSPMPGQGYEQYF
.	.	TRBV18	TRBJ2-1	TGTGCCAGCTCACCACCGCAAAGGGAGAATGAGCAGTTCTTC	CASSPPQRENEQFF
.	.	TRBV4-1	TRBJ2-3	TGCGCCAGCAGCCTCATGGGGCTCGGCACAGATACGCAGTATTTT	CASSLMGLGTDTQYF
.	.	TRBV15	TRBJ2-2	TGTGCCACCAGCAGAGATGGTACCGGGGAGCTGTTTTTT	CATSRDGTGELFF
.	few	TRBV15	TRBJ1-2	TGTGCCACCAGCGCAAGGGCCCCCAGGGCGAACTATGGCTACACCTTC	CATSARAPRANYGYTF
.	few	TRBV20-1	TRBJ2-6	TGCAGTGCTAGAAAAGCCAGGGAGTACTCTGGGGCCAACGTCCTGACTTTC	CSARKAREYSGANVLTF
.	many	TRBV11-2	TRBJ2-3	TGTGCCAGCAGTTCGCGGGATACGCAGTATTTT	CASSSRDTQYF
.	few	TRBV4-1	TRBJ1-1	TGCGCCAGCAGCCAAGAGGACAGAGGAATCGCAGCTTTCTTT	CASSQEDRGIAAFF
TRBD2	.	TRBV20-1	TRBJ2-3	TGCAGTGCTAGAGATAGGGTAGCGGGGCGCACAGATACGCAGTATTTT	CSARDRVAGRTDTQYF
.	few	TRBV5-6	TRBJ2-1	TGTGCCAGCAGCTTGGTTGCCAACTACAATGAGCAGTTCTTC	CASSLVANYNEQFF
.	few	TRBV20-1	TRBJ2-3	TGCAGTGCAGCCCGGGCCAAAAACCCCACAGATACGCAGTATTTT	CSAARAKNPTDTQYF
TRBD1	once	TRBV10-3	TRBJ1-2	TGTGCCATCAGTGGGGACATGGGACAGCCATATGGCTACACCTTC	CAISGDMGQPYGYTF
.	.	TRBV7-8	TRBJ2-1	TGTGCCAGCAGCTTCTTTTCCGGCAATGAGCAGTTCTTC	CASSFFSGNEQFF
.	.	TRBV7-2	TRBJ1-1	TGTGCCAGCAGCTCGGCAGGGCTCTGGACTGAAGCTTTCTTT	CASSSAGLWTEAFF
.	.	TRBV5-1	TRBJ2-5	TGCGCCAGCAGTGTTGGTGGAGTGGAGACCCAGTACTTC	CASSVGGVETQYF
.	.	TRBV28	TRBJ1-2	TGTGCCAGTTTAGGACAGACCTATGGCTACACCTTC	CASLGQTYGYTF
.	.	TRBV18	TRBJ1-1	TGTGCCAGCTCACCCAGCAAAGACCCTTCCATGAACACTGAAGCTTTCTTT	CASSPSKDPSMNTEAFF
TRBD1	few	TRBV25-1	TRBJ2-5	TGTGCCAGCAGTGAATGGGGACAGGGGAATGCAGAGACCCAGTACTTC	CASSEWGQGNAETQYF
.	.	TRBV19	TRBJ1-5	TGTGCCAGTAGTATAGTGGGGGTTAGCAATCAGCCCCAGCATTTT	CASSIVGVSNQPQHF
.	few	TRBV4-2	TRBJ2-5	TGTGCCAGCAGCCAAGTGGGATCGTGGATGGGCCAAGGGCAGTACTTC	CASSQVGSWMGQGQYF